These T cell receptor beta chains were read from a single sample in a study of PD-1 blockade in classical Hodgkin lymphoma. Produced via immunoSEQ multiplex PCR; TCRdb's table is partial and in-frame only. The data hold around 65,000 clones, with about 85% observed a single time. The input for sequencing was peripheral blood mononuclear cells (PBMCs), taken before the fourth cycle of nivolumab. These receptors came from a human donor with classical Hodgkin lymphoma. CDR3s include the opening cysteine and the closing phenylalanine or tryptophan. A D gene is named only where the DNA matches it firmly. For some rows the clone size is stated as once, few or many, or as a class when expanded; others skip it.

cdr3_nt cdr3_aa d_call v_call cdr3_length clone_size j_call
TGTGCCAGTAGTGCGCAGGGTGATCGCTACGAGCAGTACTTC CASSAQGDRYEQYF NA TRBV19 14 NA TRBJ2-7
TGTGCCAGCGAGCACCCTAGCGGGGGGGTGTACCAAGAGACCCAGTACTTC CASEHPSGGVYQETQYF TRBD2 TRBV6-7 17 NA TRBJ2-5
TGTGCCAGCAGCCAATTGCCAGGAGAGGGCTTTGGCTACACCTTC CASSQLPGEGFGYTF NA TRBV4-2 15 NA TRBJ1-2
TGTGCCAGCAGCGTAGGGGACAATGAGCAGTTCTTC CASSVGDNEQFF NA TRBV9 12 NA TRBJ2-1
TGTGCCAGCACGGTAGGGACGGGCAATCAGCCCCAGCATTTT CASTVGTGNQPQHF NA TRBV6-1 14 NA TRBJ1-5
TGTGCCAGCACCGGCACGCAGGGCCATGAGCAGTTCTTC CASTGTQGHEQFF NA TRBV6-6 13 NA TRBJ2-1
TGTGCCAGCGGACCCACAGGTGGGGTTTCCGGTGGTGAAGCTTTCTTT CASGPTGGVSGGEAFF NA TRBV25-1 16 NA TRBJ1-1
TGTGCCAGCAGGGCACAGGGACGGGGTGGCTACACCTTC CASRAQGRGGYTF NA TRBV5-6 13 NA TRBJ1-2
TGCGCCAGCAGCTTAGCGGGGGAGACCCAGTACTTC CASSLAGETQYF TRBD2 TRBV5-1 12 NA TRBJ2-5
TGTGCCAGCAGTAACAGGGGACAGTCTACTGAAGCTTTCTTT CASSNRGQSTEAFF TRBD1 TRBV6-6 14 NA TRBJ1-1
TGTGCCAGCCCTTGGGGTCCGCGGGGAGATGAAAAACTGTTTTTT CASPWGPRGDEKLFF NA TRBV19 15 once TRBJ1-4
TGTGCCAGCAGCTTAAAGCGTTACGAGCAGTACTTC CASSLKRYEQYF NA TRBV7-9 12 once TRBJ2-7
TGTGCCAGCAGTGGGGGACAGTCCCAAGAGACCCAGTACTTC CASSGGQSQETQYF TRBD1 TRBV6-1 14 once TRBJ2-5
TGTGCCAGCAGGAGACCCGGGACAGGGAACTACGAGCAGTACTTC CASRRPGTGNYEQYF TRBD1 TRBV11-3 15 NA TRBJ2-7
TGTGCCAGCAGTTCCCATGAGCGCTCTGGAAACACCATATATTTT CASSSHERSGNTIYF NA TRBV6-6 15 NA TRBJ1-3
TGCGCCAGCAGCTTTGGGGGCGACACTGAAGCTTTCTTT CASSFGGDTEAFF NA TRBV5-1 13 NA TRBJ1-1
TGTGCTAGTGGTTCTTGGACTAGCGGGGGAGTGGTAGCGGGAACCGGGGAGCTGTTTTTT CASGSWTSGGVVAGTGELFF TRBD2 TRBV12-5 20 few TRBJ2-2
TGTGCCAGCAGCAAAAGCGGGAGAGTCAGCTACGAGCAGTACTTC CASSKSGRVSYEQYF TRBD2 TRBV2 15 NA TRBJ2-7
TGTGCCAGCAGCCCCCTGGTGGGTAGCGACCACTTAAAGAATTCACCCCTCCACTTT CASSPLVGSDHLKNSPLHF NA TRBV7-8 19 NA TRBJ1-6
TGTGCCAGCAGTATGGACAGAGCCTACAATGAGCAGTTCTTC CASSMDRAYNEQFF NA TRBV6-6 14 few TRBJ2-1
TGTGCCAGCAGTTTCGCCGGTTCGAACCTAAGCGAAAAACTGTTTTTT CASSFAGSNLSEKLFF NA TRBV28 16 NA TRBJ1-4
TGTGCCAGCACTGAGGACGGACCCTACGAGCAGTACTTC CASTEDGPYEQYF NA TRBV2 13 NA TRBJ2-7
TGTGCCAGCAGCTTAACGGTGCGGGAGACCCAGTACTTC CASSLTVRETQYF NA TRBV11-2 13 NA TRBJ2-5
TGTGCCACCAGCAGAGAGCGGAGCGAGGGCAATCAGCCCCAGCATTTT CATSRERSEGNQPQHF NA TRBV15 16 NA TRBJ1-5
TGCGCCAGCAGCTTGGAATGGGGGCATGAAAAACTGTTTTTT CASSLEWGHEKLFF NA TRBV5-1 14 NA TRBJ1-4
TGTGCCAGCAGCCAGGGACTAGCCGGGGGTGGAGAGACCCAGTACTTC CASSQGLAGGGETQYF TRBD2 TRBV5-6 16 NA TRBJ2-5
TGCGCCAGCAGCTTGGGACTGAACACTGAAGCTTTCTTT CASSLGLNTEAFF NA TRBV5-1 13 NA TRBJ1-1
TGTGCCAGCAGCGTAGACACAGATTCCTACAATGAGCAGTTCTTC CASSVDTDSYNEQFF NA TRBV9 15 NA TRBJ2-1
TGCGCCAGCAGCTTGGCAGGGTTGAACACCGGGGAGCTGTTTTTT CASSLAGLNTGELFF NA TRBV5-1 15 NA TRBJ2-2
TGTGCCAGCAGCCAAAGCAGCATAGGGGCCTTCAGTGGCTACACCTTC CASSQSSIGAFSGYTF NA TRBV4-2 16 NA TRBJ1-2
TGTGCCAGCAGTGTGTTCAGGGCAGAGGGAGAGACCCAGTACTTC CASSVFRAEGETQYF NA TRBV2 15 NA TRBJ2-5
TGTGCCACCAGCAGAGAGTGGGGGTTTCAGCCCCAGCATTTT CATSREWGFQPQHF NA TRBV15 14 NA TRBJ1-5
TGTGCCAGCAGTTACGGCGGGAACACCGGGGAGCTGTTTTTT CASSYGGNTGELFF NA TRBV6-5 14 NA TRBJ2-2
TGTGCCAGCCGGGCCCAACTGCTGAACACCGGGGAGCTGTTTTTT CASRAQLLNTGELFF NA TRBV27 15 NA TRBJ2-2
TGTGCCAGCAGCTTGGAGGGCCCGGGAGGGGTAGGCGAGGCCCAGTACTTC CASSLEGPGGVGEAQYF TRBD2 TRBV5-8 17 NA TRBJ2-5
TGCGCCAGCAGCTCTACCGGGACAGGGGCCCCCGAGCAGTACTTC CASSSTGTGAPEQYF TRBD1 TRBV5-1 15 NA TRBJ2-7
TGCGCCAGCAGCCAAGTCGGGGGACAGGGGATACGGGGCTACACCTTC CASSQVGGQGIRGYTF TRBD1 TRBV10-2 16 NA TRBJ1-2
TGCGCCAGCAGCCTCGGGACAGGGGCCTACAATGAGCAGTTCTTC CASSLGTGAYNEQFF TRBD1 TRBV5-1 15 NA TRBJ2-1
TGCGCCTGCTCAGCTAGCGGGGGGGCCGGGGCGGAGACCCAGTACTTC CACSASGGAGAETQYF TRBD2 TRBV5-1 16 NA TRBJ2-5
TGTGCCAGCAGTGAATATTTGTTGGGGATAAATCAGCCCCAGCATTTT CASSEYLLGINQPQHF NA TRBV6-1 16 once TRBJ1-5
TGTGCCAGCAGCCAAGGGGCGGGGGGCGCTGTAGAGACCCAGTACTTC CASSQGAGGAVETQYF TRBD2 TRBV7-6 16 NA TRBJ2-5
TGTGCCAGCAGCTTATGGTCCGGCGGATTCGAACAAGAGACCCAGTACTTC CASSLWSGGFEQETQYF NA TRBV7-8 17 NA TRBJ2-5
TGTGCCAGCAGCTTAAGGGAGCCCTCCAATACCTACGAGCAGTACTTC CASSLREPSNTYEQYF NA TRBV5-8 16 NA TRBJ2-7
TGTGCCAGCAGCTCCGCCGTGGGGGTCCAGCCCCAGCATTTT CASSSAVGVQPQHF NA TRBV11-2 14 few TRBJ1-5
TGTGCCATCAGTGCCGCTAGCACTAGCACAGATACGCAGTATTTT CAISAASTSTDTQYF NA TRBV10-3 15 NA TRBJ2-3
TGTGCCAGCAGTTTATTTCCCGGGACAGGGTCCTTGGGTGGGGCCAACGTCCTGACTTTC CASSLFPGTGSLGGANVLTF TRBD1 TRBV27 20 NA TRBJ2-6
TGTGCCAGCAGTGAGGACAGGACGGTATACAATGAGCAGTTCTTC CASSEDRTVYNEQFF TRBD1 TRBV27 15 NA TRBJ2-1
TGCAGCGTTTCACAGGGTTTTGGCAATCAGCCCCAGCATTTT CSVSQGFGNQPQHF NA TRBV29-1 14 NA TRBJ1-5
TGTGCCAGTAAAGTCGTGGGACAGCCTCACTACGAGCAGTACTTC CASKVVGQPHYEQYF TRBD1 TRBV19 15 NA TRBJ2-7
TGTGCCAGCAGTGGACCCGGGACTGGCAACAATGAGCAGTTCTTC CASSGPGTGNNEQFF NA TRBV2 15 once TRBJ2-1
TGTGCCAGCAGTCTCACCTTGTCTCAAAAGACCCAGTACTTC CASSLTLSQKTQYF NA TRBV6-5 14 NA TRBJ2-5
TGTGCCAGCAGCCGGGACTTTGGGGCCGGGGAGCTGTTTTTT CASSRDFGAGELFF NA TRBV7-3 14 NA TRBJ2-2
TGCGCCAGCAGCCAGGGGATCTCTGGAAACACCATATATTTT CASSQGISGNTIYF NA TRBV4-1 14 NA TRBJ1-3
TGCGCCAGCAGGTTGGGACAGGGGGCATTTAATGAAAAACTGTTTTTT CASRLGQGAFNEKLFF TRBD1 TRBV10-2 16 NA TRBJ1-4
TGTGCCAGTAGTATCGGGGGCGACATTCAGTACTTC CASSIGGDIQYF NA TRBV19 12 NA TRBJ2-4
TGTGCCAGCAGGTATCAGTACACTGAAGCTTTCTTT CASRYQYTEAFF NA TRBV6-1 12 NA TRBJ1-1
TGCGCCAGCAGCTTATCGGTGACCGGGGAGCTGTTTTTT CASSLSVTGELFF NA TRBV5-1 13 NA TRBJ2-2
TGCGCCAGCAGTGGTCTGTTTGTCACAGATACGCAGTATTTT CASSGLFVTDTQYF NA TRBV10-2 14 NA TRBJ2-3
TGTGCCAGCAGCTTACGTAGGGGCATCCTAGCTTTCTTT CASSLRRGILAFF NA TRBV13 13 NA TRBJ1-1
TGTGCCACCAAGGCAGCGAACACTGAAGCTTTCTTT CATKAANTEAFF NA TRBV15 12 few TRBJ1-1